This T cell receptor beta chain was profiled in a study of T cells in Graves' hyperthyroidism and ophthalmopathy (dated by TCRdb to about 2019). About the full investigation: Peripheral blood was sampled at the time of initial diagnosis, prior to any treatment. After sampling, hyperthyroidism patients received methimazole starting at 30 mg daily, and ophthalmopathy patients received high-dose intravenous methylprednisolone. Prospective prediction of ophthalmopathy was tested in an independent validation cohort of 18 to 20 hyperthyroidism patients and some 17 patients who later progressed to ophthalmopathy. The paper reports TCR Vbeta CDR3 sequencing of more than 120 peripheral blood samples: approximately 43 ophthalmopathy, fewer than 85 hyperthyroidism and around 17 progressor patients. For training and testing, the 100 or so patients in the discovery cohort were randomly divided in a 7:3 ratio. To identify TCR V-J signatures that set the groups apart, the researchers used a discovery cohort of approximately 98 patients, made up of roughly 40 with Graves' ophthalmopathy and some 55 with stable Graves' hyperthyroidism. The study also compared thyroid tissue and blood T-cell repertoires from about 6 Graves' hyperthyroidism patients. The research as a whole found: Most expanded thyroid clonotypes (frequency above 0.001) were also detected in blood, a finding suggesting that blood repertoires may reflect thyroid immune responses. A model built on a 13 V-J signature distinguished ophthalmopathy from stable hyperthyroidism, reaching 85% to 90% sensitivity and around 81% specificity in cross-validation and 80%/75% in testing. In validation, the model predicted progression to ophthalmopathy with just under 71% sensitivity and over 72% specificity, a median of about 6 months before onset. Sample size was not statistically predetermined, and blinding of investigators to group allocation was not performed.

The TCR beta CDR3 regions were amplified from the RNA transcripts. The first round of RT-PCR for the TCR CDR3 was performed with the HTBI primer set and the Qiagen OneStep RT-PCR kit. Libraries were constructed in a second round of multiplex PCR, after which size selection and purification were performed. The libraries were sequenced on an Illumina HiSeq2000 using paired-end 100 bp reads. The study's own analysis went as follows. SOAPnuke was used to process the raw data, removing reads that contained adapters or uncalled bases, had a mean Phred below 15, or lacked an exact match to the constant primer or identifier. High-quality paired reads were merged using COPE v1.2.5, and each unique nucleotide sequence was defined as a clonotype. MiTCR v1.1 was used to align the clonotypes against IMGT TRBV, TRBD and TRBJ reference segments. The analysis included only V-J combinations with a frequency above 0.0001, which together covered around 99% of the repertoires. A TCS score was defined as the ratio between F50 (clonal expansion) and ExV (chaos), using BLOSUM62-based TCRdist between CDR3 peptides within each V-J. Welch's t-statistics and random forest reduced just over 500 V-J features to 10 to 15, which were used in a naive Bayes classifier (R e1071). The public reads were quality trimmed at Q25 with fastp and then assembled into clones with MiXCR by TCRdb, keeping productive beta chains. Every distinct CDR3 protein forms one entry, paired with its most common genes and DNA. The V and J calls shown here were made by TCRdb, not taken from the authors' results. The sample table lists 600,000 to 750,000 distinct CDR3 sequences, 17% of them with a count of one. The ten biggest clones cover roughly 16% of the sample.

With respect to this clonotype: What this receptor recognizes is not known. Nothing much larger sits one base from this clone, and base qualities are not available.

Stable Graves' hyperthyroidism was defined as the absence of progression to ophthalmopathy over 18 months of follow-up. Hyperthyroidism patients were aged 18 to 65 years and newly diagnosed, with disease duration of less than 2 months. Any patient with an uncontrolled infection, another autoimmune disease, pregnancy or lactation was excluded. Diagnoses relied on clinical symptoms, serum thyroxine and TRAb, thyroid ultrasound and orbital computed tomography. Ficoll-Paque density gradient centrifugation was used to isolate PBMCs from approximately 11 ml of fresh peripheral blood. Total RNA was extracted with Trizol reagent, and quality was checked on an Agilent 2100 Bioanalyzer. The trim is 0 bases for V and 6 bases for J, with a gap of 11 bases between the germline ends. Measured from the cysteine to the phenylalanine, the CDR3 is 14 residues long. The entry retains the CDR3 DNA only, 42 bases that are in frame from base 1. In the germline V gene (reference sequence), CDR1 corresponds to PRHDT and CDR2 to FYEKMQ.

The sequence was obtained from a man aged 50 to 59 with Graves' hyperthyroidism. The chain is made from TRBV13 and TRBJ1-2, and TRBD1 may be the D gene, going by 5 matching bases. The sample comprised blood. The DNA sequence is as follows: TGTGCCAGCAGCTTAGGCTACGACAGCGATGGCTACACCTTC. The translation is CASSLGYDSDGYTF.